This record covers a single T cell receptor (beta chain). Its specificity is unknown. The table came from immunoSEQ multiplex PCR; TCRdb's copy has only in-frame clones and leaves some out. The table records around 53,000 clones, about 90% of them present only once. The entry originates in a study of OX40 agonist ivuxolimab in advanced cancers. Findings and limits, study-wide: Fewer expanded clones were found on average in CD4+ than in CD8+ T cells. Certain nonresponding patients likewise had low normalized T-cell clonal expansion. Antigen specificity was not determined for the expanded peripheral T cells.

CDR1 and CDR2 from the germline V gene are LNHDA and SQIVND (reference sequence). The CDR3 consists of 14 residues. Losses at the gene ends were 0 bases for V and 6 bases for J; bases not matched to a gene: 4. The chain is built from TRBV19 and TRBJ2-5; 7 bases agree with TRBD1. The sample was CD4+ or CD8+ T cells sorted from blood, taken in a trial of the OX40 agonist ivuxolimab. This receptor was obtained from an adult with an advanced solid tumor such as melanoma, head and neck, liver or kidney cancer. CDR3 residues: CASSIDRQGKTQYF. CDR3 DNA sequence: TGTGCCAGTAGTATAGACCGACAGGGTAAGACCCAGTACTTC.